Included here is one TCR beta chain sequence, with context. Its antigen is unknown. This sample stems from a study of CD8+ T cells in alopecia areata. Study overall: Tofacitinib was taken orally by treated patients, and the dose was 5 to 10 mg twice daily.

After isolation, RNA underwent reverse transcription to generate cDNA as the sequencing template. Data came from immunoSEQ multiplex PCR; TCRdb stores just in-frame clones and leaves some out. The sample contains about 120,000 clones, approximately 59% of which appear only once. Study-wide points: Tofacitinib significantly brought down scalp clonality and expanded CD8+ clones among top 100. Scalp data also include sequences from resident alphabeta T cells of normal skin.

Germline V lookup: CDR1 MNHEY, CDR2 SVGAGI. This CDR3 comprises 15 residues. Trimming left V 3 bases short and J 3 bases short, with 11 bases between. Treatment: oral pan-JAK inhibitor, 5-10 mg twice daily. The sample consisted of CD8+ T cells sorted from blood, taken at week 4, from a patient treated with tofacitinib. The chain combines TRBV6-5 with TRBJ2-2, with D unclear. This receptor was obtained from a human donor with alopecia areata. CDR3 sequence (DNA): TGTGCCAGCAGTTATCTCCCCAGCTACACCGGGGAGCTGTTTTTT. This codes for CASSYLPSYTGELFF.